This T cell receptor (beta chain) was identified during a study of CD8+ T cells in alopecia areata. On the study more broadly: Percent affected scalp area, the SALT score, rated treated patients' severity.

The CDR3 is 12 residues long. CDR1 and CDR2 (germline): MNHEY, SMNVEV (reference sequence). Trimming cost V 0 bases and J 10 bases, with 6 bases left between them. Sequencing templates came from extracted RNA that was reverse transcribed into cDNA. Only in-frame clones appear in the TCRdb table, and some are missing; sequencing was by immunoSEQ multiplex PCR. The sample yields approximately 210,000 clones, around 65% seen once. Specified treatment: oral pan-JAK inhibitor, 5-10 mg twice daily. Researchers gathered lesional scalp punch biopsies and peripheral blood from patients with alopecia areata. This sample comprised CD4+ T cells sorted from blood, obtained at approximately week 42, from a patient treated with tofacitinib. The genes are TRBV27 and TRBJ1-4; D is ambiguous. The receptor comes from a human donor with alopecia areata. This CDR3 is CASSLSTGKLFF. The CDR3 DNA reads as TGTGCCAGCAGTTTATCGACCGGAAAACTGTTTTTT. Full variable domain (remainder filled in from reference TRBV27 and TRBJ1-4): EAQVTQNPRYLITVTGKKLTVTCSQNMNHEYMSWYRQDPGLGLRQIYYSMNVEVTDKGDVPEGYKVSRKEKRNFPLILESPSPNQTSLYFCASSLSTGKLFFGSGTQLSVL.